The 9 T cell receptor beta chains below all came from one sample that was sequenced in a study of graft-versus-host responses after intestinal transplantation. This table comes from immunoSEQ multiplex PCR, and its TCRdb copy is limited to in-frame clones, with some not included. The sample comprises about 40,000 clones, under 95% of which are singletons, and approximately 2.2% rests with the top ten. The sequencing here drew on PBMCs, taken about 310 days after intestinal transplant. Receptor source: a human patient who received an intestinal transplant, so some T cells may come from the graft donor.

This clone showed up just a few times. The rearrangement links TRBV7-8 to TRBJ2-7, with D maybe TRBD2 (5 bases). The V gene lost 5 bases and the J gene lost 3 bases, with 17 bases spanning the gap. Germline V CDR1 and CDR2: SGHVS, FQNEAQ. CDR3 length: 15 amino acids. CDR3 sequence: CASSLGGGRIYEQYF. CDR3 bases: TGTGCCAGCAGCCTAGGAGGCGGCAGAATCTACGAGCAGTACTTC.

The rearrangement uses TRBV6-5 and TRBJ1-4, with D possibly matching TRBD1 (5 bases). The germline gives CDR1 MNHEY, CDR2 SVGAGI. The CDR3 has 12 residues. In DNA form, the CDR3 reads TGTGCTACGGGGGTAACTAATGAAAAACTGTTTTTT. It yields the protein CATGVTNEKLFF.

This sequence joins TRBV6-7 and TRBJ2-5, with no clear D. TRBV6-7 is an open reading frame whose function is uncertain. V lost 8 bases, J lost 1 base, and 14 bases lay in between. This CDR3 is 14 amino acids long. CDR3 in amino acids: CASGLDSSQETQYF. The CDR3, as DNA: TGTGCCAGCGGGTTAGACTCTTCCCAAGAGACCCAGTACTTC.

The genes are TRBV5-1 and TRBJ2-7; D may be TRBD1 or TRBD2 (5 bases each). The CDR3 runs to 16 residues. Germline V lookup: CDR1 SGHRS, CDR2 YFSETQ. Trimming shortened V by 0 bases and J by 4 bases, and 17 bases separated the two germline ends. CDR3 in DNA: TGCGCCAGCAGCTTGGTAATGGGAGTGGGGCAATACGAGCAGTACTTC. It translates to CASSLVMGVGQYEQYF.

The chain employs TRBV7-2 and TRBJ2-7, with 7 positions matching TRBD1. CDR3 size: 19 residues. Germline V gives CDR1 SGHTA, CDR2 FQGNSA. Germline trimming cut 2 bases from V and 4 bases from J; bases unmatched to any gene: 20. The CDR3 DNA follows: TGTGCCAGCAGCTTAAACCGGGCGAGGGGGCGCGTTGTCGTGTACGAGCAGTACTTC. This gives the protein CASSLNRARGRVVVYEQYF. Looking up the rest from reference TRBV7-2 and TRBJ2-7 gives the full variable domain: GAGVSQSPSNKVTEKGKDVELRCDPISGHTALYWYRQSLGQGLEFLIYFQGNSAPDKSGLPSDRFSAERTGGSVSTLTIQRTQQEDSAVYLCASSLNRARGRVVVYEQYFGPGTRLTVT.

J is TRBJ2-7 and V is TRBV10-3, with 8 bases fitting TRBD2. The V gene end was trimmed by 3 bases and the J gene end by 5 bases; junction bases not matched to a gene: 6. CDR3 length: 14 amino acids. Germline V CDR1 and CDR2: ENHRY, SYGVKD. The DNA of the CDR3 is TGTGCCATCAGTGAAATCGGGGGGGCCCACGAGCAGTACTTC. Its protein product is CAISEIGGAHEQYF.

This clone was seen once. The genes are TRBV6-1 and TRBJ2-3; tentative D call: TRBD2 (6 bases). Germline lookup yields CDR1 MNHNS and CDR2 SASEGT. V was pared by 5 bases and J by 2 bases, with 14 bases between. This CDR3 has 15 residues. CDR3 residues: CASSHRDFPTDTQYF. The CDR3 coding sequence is TGTGCCAGCAGTCACCGGGACTTCCCCACAGATACGCAGTATTTT.

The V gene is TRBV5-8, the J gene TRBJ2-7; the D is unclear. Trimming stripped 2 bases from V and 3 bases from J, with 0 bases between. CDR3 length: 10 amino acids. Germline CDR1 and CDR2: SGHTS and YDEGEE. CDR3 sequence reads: CASSFYEQYF. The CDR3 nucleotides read TGTGCCAGCAGCTTCTACGAGCAGTACTTC.

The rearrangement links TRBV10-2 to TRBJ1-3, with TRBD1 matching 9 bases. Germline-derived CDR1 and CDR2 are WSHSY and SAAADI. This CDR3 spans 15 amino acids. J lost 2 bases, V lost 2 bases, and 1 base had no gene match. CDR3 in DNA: TGCGCCAGCAGTGAGGGACAGGGGACTGGAAACACCATATATTTT. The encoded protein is CASSEGQGTGNTIYF.